Presented here are 3 T cell receptor beta chains from one specimen sequenced in a study of response to subunit inactivated influenza vaccine. TCRdb passed the RT-PCR reads through MiXCR, listing each CDR3 protein once. The sample includes about 780,000 distinct CDR3 sequences, about 18% of them seen just once. The source material was PBMCs from blood, sampled roughly 5 days after vaccination. The receptors shown here come from a man aged 50 or older who received an inactivated influenza vaccine.

There are a few counts of this clonotype. The rearrangement uses TRBV4-1 and TRBJ1-2, with TRBD1 matching 7 bases. Germline lookup yields CDR1 MGHRA and CDR2 YSYEKL. There are 18 residues in the CDR3. Trimming cost V 2 bases and J 4 bases; bases outside gene matches: 16. The DNA of the CDR3 is TGCGCCAGCAGCCAAATAAACAAAAACAGGGGATATTTCTATGGCTACACCTTC. As protein: CASSQINKNRGYFYGYTF.

The chain couples TRBV10-1 to TRBJ2-1, with D perhaps assigned TRBD1 or TRBD2 (5 bases each). Germline CDR1 reads WNHNN; CDR2 reads SYGVQD (reference sequence). V shed 2 bases and J shed 7 bases, with 12 bases lying between them. The CDR3 totals 14 residues. CDR3 bases: TGCGCCAGCAGTGAGGGGGGAACCGTTAATGAGCAGTTCTTC. Translating it yields CASSEGGTVNEQFF.

The rearrangement uses TRBV5-1 and TRBJ1-4, with 9 bases matching TRBD1. Germline-derived CDR1 and CDR2 are SGHRS and YFSETQ. After removal of 4 bases from V and 0 bases from J, the junction contained 4 bases not matched to a gene. The CDR3 runs to 16 residues. CDR3 sequence (DNA): TGCGCCAGCAGCCCGCGACAGGGGGCAACTAATGAAAAACTGTTTTTT. It is translated as CASSPRQGATNEKLFF.